This T cell receptor beta chain was sequenced for a study of molecular identifiers for immune sequencing clone quantification. Broader study findings: Clones above 20 RNA copies held over 97% of effector molecules, under 1% in naive cells.

The V and J ends lost 0 bases and 6 bases, in that order; junction bases with no gene match: 7. Germline lookup yields CDR1 SGHRS and CDR2 YFSETQ. This CDR3 comprises 15 residues. TCRdb processed the PCR reads anew with MiXCR; each CDR3 protein has one entry. The sample has around 460,000 distinct CDR3 sequences; about 20% are singletons. This clonotype has a count of ten or more. Its antigen is still unknown. The sequence derives from a human donor in good health. Some libraries in this study had Jurkat cell RNA spiked in. Sequenced material: naive CD8+ T cells from blood, with Jurkat cell RNA spiked in. The subset here: FACS-sorted CD8+CD4-CCR7+CD45RA+ naive T cells. The gene calls are TRBV5-1 and TRBJ2-3; 7 bases are shared with TRBD1. In DNA form, the CDR3 reads TGCGCCAGCAGCTTGGGACAGGGTTTTTCGGATACGCAGTATTTT. Protein: CASSLGQGFSDTQYF.